This passage covers 20 T cell receptor beta chains from one sample sequenced in a study of blood T cells in healthy people across ages. Sample-barcoded 5' priming and a J-beta primer mix drove a second PCR of 7 to 11 cycles. MiXCR was run by TCRdb on the 5' RACE reads, yielding one entry per CDR3 protein. The sample yields 350,000 to 450,000 distinct CDR3 sequences, about 49% seen once. The sample comprised blood. All receptors derive from a man aged 60-69 years in good health.

This clonotype was picked up many times. The chain couples TRBV12-3 or TRBV12-4 to TRBJ2-1, with 7 bases matching TRBD2. V gave up 5 bases and J gave up 5 bases; unmatched junction bases: 6. The CDR3 covers 14 residues. The CDR3 sequence is CASSRAGGDNEQFF. The CDR3 DNA reads TGTGCCAGCAGTCGGGCTGGGGGGGACAATGAGCAGTTCTTC.

A note on this clonotype: A much larger clone lies one base from this, so it may be a read error. The chain is built from TRBV29-1 and TRBJ2-7, with a tentative D call TRBD2 (6 bases). The V gene's germline CDR1 is SQVTM and CDR2 ANQGSEA. The CDR3 extends over 11 amino acids. V lost 8 bases and J lost 4, with 12 bases in between. CDR3 bases: TGCAGCACCGGGACTCTATACGAGCAGTACTTC. The encoded protein is CSTGTLYEQYF.

V usage is TRBV7-9 and J usage is TRBJ2-6; D is possibly TRBD1 or TRBD2 (6 bases each). Germline values: CDR1 SEHNR, CDR2 FQNEAQ (reference sequence). Trimming pared 0 bases from V and 0 bases from J, leaving 9 bases between. The CDR3 runs 17 residues. The CDR3 DNA reads as TGTGCCAGCAGCTTAGCGGGGGGCCCCTCTGGGGCCAACGTCCTGACTTTC. The encoded protein is CASSLAGGPSGANVLTF.

The V gene is TRBV5-5, the J gene TRBJ2-7; 7 bases are a match to TRBD1. The CDR3 consists of 14 residues. Germline-derived CDR1 and CDR2 are SGHKS and YYEKEE (reference sequence). Trimming at V came to 3 bases and at J to 5 bases, leaving 8 bases not matched to a gene. The CDR3 coding sequence is TGTGCCAGCAGCTCGGCCACAGGGGTACACGAGCAGTACTTC. Protein sequence: CASSSATGVHEQYF.

V and J are TRBV28 and TRBJ2-7; weak D call: TRBD2 (6 bases). The CDR3 consists of 15 residues. The V gene's germline CDR1 is MDHEN and CDR2 SYDVKM. V was clipped by 6 bases and J by 0 bases, with 15 bases between them. The CDR3 here is CASRQGGYFSYEQYF. DNA of the CDR3: TGTGCCAGCAGGCAGGGAGGATACTTCTCCTACGAGCAGTACTTC.

This clonotype was observed a few times. The V and J genes are TRBV6-4 and TRBJ2-1; 9 nucleotides match TRBD2. The junction had 4 bases not matched to a gene; V was cut back by 0 bases and J by 7 bases. There are 15 residues in the CDR3. Looked up from germline, CDR1 is MRHNA and CDR2 is SNTAGT. The CDR3 coding sequence is TGTGCCAGCAGTGACTCGGCGGGGGGGCCTAATGAGCAGTTCTTC. Protein sequence: CASSDSAGGPNEQFF.

This clonotype has ten or more counts. This chain links TRBV4-1 with TRBJ2-1; D may be TRBD2 (6 bases). V lost 4 bases and J 0 bases, leaving 19 bases between the germline ends. The germline V gene has CDR1 MGHRA and CDR2 YSYEKL. This CDR3 contains 18 residues. CDR3 amino acids: CASSPLVARGSSYNEQFF. The DNA of the CDR3 is TGCGCCAGCAGCCCACTGGTGGCGCGGGGCTCCTCCTACAATGAGCAGTTCTTC.

The chain uses TRBV29-1 and TRBJ2-5; possibly TRBD1 for D (7 bases). This CDR3 comprises 16 residues. The germline CDR1 and CDR2 sequences are SQVTM and ANQGSEA. With 5 bases removed from V and 2 bases from J, the gap between germline ends came to 21 bases. CDR3 DNA sequence: TGCAGCGTTCCCAGGGTCACGACAGGGAGGCAAGAGACCCAGTACTTC. Translating gives CSVPRVTTGRQETQYF.

The gene calls are TRBV5-6 and TRBJ2-3, with 11 bases lining up with TRBD2. Germline V gives CDR1 SGHDT, CDR2 YYEEEE. Trimming took 4 bases from V and 14 from J; bases not matched to a gene: 9. CDR3 length: 13 residues. CDR3 DNA sequence: TGTGCCAGCAGCCCTAAAACGGGACTAGCGGCGTATTTT. This sequence encodes CASSPKTGLAAYF.

This chain uses TRBV4-2 with TRBJ2-3; D is perhaps TRBD1 or TRBD2 (5 bases each). The germline gives CDR1 LGHNA, CDR2 YNFKEQ. Trimming cost V 0 bases and J 4 bases, with 11 bases left between them. The CDR3 spans 15 residues. The CDR3 here is CASSQDRGKPDTQYF. CDR3 DNA: TGTGCCAGCAGCCAAGATCGGGGCAAGCCAGATACGCAGTATTTT.

This clonotype was seen at least ten times. The chain joins TRBV6-2 or TRBV6-3 to TRBJ2-1, with 9 bases fitting TRBD1. The J call is uncertain, as TRBJ2-7 better fits the DNA end. Germline V gene sequence: CDR1 MNHEY, CDR2 SVGEGT. The CDR3 runs to 17 residues. DNA for the CDR3: TGTGCCAGCAGTTACTCCCAGGAGACAGGGGGAGACAATGAGCAGTACTTC. It specifies CASSYSQETGGDNEQYF.

The chain joins TRBV6-2 or TRBV6-3 to TRBJ2-4; D assignment may be TRBD1 or TRBD2 (6 bases each). The CDR3 is 14 amino acids. Looked up from germline, CDR1 is MNHEY and CDR2 is SVGEGT. V was shortened by 6 bases and J by 7 bases, with 16 bases between the two germline ends. CDR3 amino acids: CASSQGGSHNIQYF. DNA of the CDR3: TGTGCCAGCAGCCAAGGGGGGAGTCATAACATTCAGTACTTC.

As for this clonotype: A much larger clone lies one base from this, so it may be a read error. This rearrangement joins TRBV7-2 to TRBJ2-3, with 9 nucleotides matching TRBD2. The V and J ends lost 5 bases and 4 bases, in that order; junction bases with no gene match: 7. Germline-derived CDR1 and CDR2 are SGHTA and FQGNSA. This CDR3 spans 15 amino acids. CDR3 region: CTSSPPRGGSDTQYF. The CDR3 DNA follows: TGTACCAGCAGCCCGCCGCGGGGGGGGTCAGATACGCAGTATTTT.

The chain employs TRBV6-6 and TRBJ2-3; no definite D call. Trimming shortened V by 7 bases and J by 5 bases, and 7 bases separated the two germline ends. Per the germline V gene, CDR1 is MNHNY and CDR2 is SVGAGI (reference sequence). CDR3 length equals 11 residues. The CDR3 region has the DNA TGTGCCAGCACCTCCGGAGATACGCAGTATTTT. Translating it yields CASTSGDTQYF.

This chain links TRBV5-1 with TRBJ2-1; 9 nucleotides agree with TRBD1. The CDR3 is made up of 17 amino acids. The V gene end was trimmed by 0 bases and the J gene end by 5 bases; junction bases not matched to a gene: 9. Per germline, CDR1 SGHRS and CDR2 YFSETQ. The CDR3 region is CASSLVWTGALDNEQFF. CDR3 bases: TGCGCCAGCAGCTTGGTGTGGACAGGGGCTCTGGACAATGAGCAGTTCTTC.

This sequence joins TRBV5-8 and TRBJ2-5; the D is unclear. The CDR3 has 12 residues. Deletions cut 1 base from V and 3 bases from J, with 4 bases between. Germline V gene lookup returns CDR1 SGHTS and CDR2 YDEGEE. As DNA, the CDR3 is TGTGCCAGCAGCTTGAATAAAGAGACCCAGTACTTC. This encodes CASSLNKETQYF. Supplemented by reference TRBV5-8 and TRBJ2-5, the full variable domain reads EAGVTQSPTHLIKTRGQQATLRCSPISGHTSVYWYQQALGLGLQFLLWYDEGEERNRGNFPPRFSGRQFPNYSSELNVNALELEDSALYLCASSLNKETQYFGPGTRLLVL.

The chain couples TRBV28 to TRBJ2-5, with D possibly being TRBD1 (6 bases). The V gene's germline CDR1 is MDHEN and CDR2 SYDVKM. The CDR3 has 14 residues. V gave up 5 bases and J gave up 1 base, with 11 bases separating them. The DNA for the CDR3 is TGTGCCAGCAGTAGTAGACAGGCCCAAGAGACCCAGTACTTC. Its translation: CASSSRQAQETQYF. Together with reference TRBV28 and TRBJ2-5, the CDR3 gives the full variable domain: DVKVTQSSRYLVKRTGEKVFLECVQDMDHENMFWYRQDPGLGLRLIYFSYDVKMKEKGDIPEGYSVSREKKERFSLILESASTNQTSMYLCASSSRQAQETQYFGPGTRLLVL.

This rearrangement joins TRBV4-1 to TRBJ2-1; 13 nucleotides align to TRBD2. Losses at the gene ends were 5 bases for V and 8 bases for J; bases not matched to a gene: 6. Germline loops: CDR1 MGHRA, CDR2 YSYEKL. The CDR3 totals 15 residues. The CDR3 DNA reads TGCGCCAGCAGCTCAACTAGCGGGGGGGCGCATGAGCAGTTCTTC. Translated, it gives CASSSTSGGAHEQFF.

The chain joins TRBV6-1 to TRBJ2-7, with a weak D call TRBD1 (5 bases). The length of the CDR3 is 13 residues. Per germline, CDR1 MNHNS and CDR2 SASEGT. V was pared by 5 bases and J by 4 bases, with 12 bases between. CDR3 nucleotides: TGTGCCAGCAGTCGAGGACAAGAGTACGAGCAGTACTTC. Amino acids: CASSRGQEYEQYF.

This clonotype has just one count. The J gene is TRBJ2-3, the V gene TRBV20-1; 8 nucleotides match TRBD2. Germline-derived CDR1 and CDR2 are DFQATT and SNEGSKA (reference sequence). V shed 5 bases and J 1 base; nucleotides not matched to a gene: 2. CDR3 length: 13 amino acids. CDR3: CSAVTSGTDTQYF. The CDR3 DNA sequence: TGCAGTGCTGTGACTAGCGGCACAGATACGCAGTATTTT.